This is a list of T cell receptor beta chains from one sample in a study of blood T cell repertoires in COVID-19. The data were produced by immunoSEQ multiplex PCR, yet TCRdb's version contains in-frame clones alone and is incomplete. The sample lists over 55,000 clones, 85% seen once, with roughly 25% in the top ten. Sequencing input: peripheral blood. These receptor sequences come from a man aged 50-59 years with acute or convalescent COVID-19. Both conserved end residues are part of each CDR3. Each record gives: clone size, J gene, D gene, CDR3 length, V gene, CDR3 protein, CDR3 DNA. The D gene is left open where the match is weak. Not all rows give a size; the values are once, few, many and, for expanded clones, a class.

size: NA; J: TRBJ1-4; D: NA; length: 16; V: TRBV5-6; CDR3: CASSLHRRGTNEKLFF; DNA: TGTGCCAGCAGCTTGCATCGCAGGGGAACTAATGAAAAACTGTTTTTT
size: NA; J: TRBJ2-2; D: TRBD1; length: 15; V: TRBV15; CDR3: CATSSFDRDTGELFF; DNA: TGTGCCACCAGCAGTTTTGACAGGGACACCGGGGAGCTGTTTTTT
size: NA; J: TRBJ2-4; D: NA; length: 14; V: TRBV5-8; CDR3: CASSLGSVINIQYF; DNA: TGTGCCAGCAGCTTGGGCTCGGTAATCAACATTCAGTACTTC
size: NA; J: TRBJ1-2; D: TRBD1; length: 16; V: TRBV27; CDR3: CASSSLLDRANYGYTF; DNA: TGTGCCAGCAGTTCGCTCCTGGACAGGGCTAACTATGGCTACACCTTC
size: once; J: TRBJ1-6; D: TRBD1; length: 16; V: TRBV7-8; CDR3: CASSWVVGTGKSPLHF; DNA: TGTGCCAGCAGCTGGGTCGTTGGGACAGGAAAATCACCCCTCCACTTT
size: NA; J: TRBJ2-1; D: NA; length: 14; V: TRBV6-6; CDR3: CASSPEGGWGEQFF; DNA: TGTGCCAGCTCTCCAGAGGGGGGGTGGGGTGAGCAGTTCTTC
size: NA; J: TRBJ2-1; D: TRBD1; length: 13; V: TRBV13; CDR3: CASSGGQGPEQFF; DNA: TGTGCCAGCAGCGGAGGACAGGGGCCTGAGCAGTTCTTC
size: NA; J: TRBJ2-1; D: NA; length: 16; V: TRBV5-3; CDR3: CARSVGASYCYNEQFF; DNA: TGTGCCAGAAGCGTAGGAGCGTCCTACTGTTACAATGAGCAGTTCTTC
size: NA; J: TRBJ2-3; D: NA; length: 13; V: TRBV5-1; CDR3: CASSFSRGDTQYF; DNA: TGCGCCAGCAGCTTCAGCAGAGGAGATACGCAGTATTTT
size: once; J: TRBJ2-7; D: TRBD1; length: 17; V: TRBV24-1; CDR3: CATSDSKPGQGLYEQYF; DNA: TGTGCCACCAGTGATTCTAAACCGGGACAGGGTCTCTACGAGCAGTACTTC
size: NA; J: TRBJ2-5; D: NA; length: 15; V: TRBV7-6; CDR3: CASSLALSGGEAQYF; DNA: TGTGCCAGCAGCTTAGCCCTCAGCGGTGGGGAGGCCCAGTACTTC
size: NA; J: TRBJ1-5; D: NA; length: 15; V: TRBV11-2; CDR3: CASSLGTNSNQPQHF; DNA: TGTGCCAGCAGCTTAGGAACAAATAGCAATCAGCCCCAGCATTTT
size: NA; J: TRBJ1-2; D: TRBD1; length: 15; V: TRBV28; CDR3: CASSTGGASVGGYTF; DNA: TGTGCCAGCAGCACAGGGGGGGCGTCGGTCGGGGGCTACACCTTC
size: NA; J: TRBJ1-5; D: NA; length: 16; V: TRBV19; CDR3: CASSIQGGLRDQPQHF; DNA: TGTGCCAGTAGTATCCAGGGAGGATTAAGGGATCAGCCCCAGCATTTT
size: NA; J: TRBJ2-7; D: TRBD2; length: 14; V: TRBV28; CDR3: CASSFASGGYEQYF; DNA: TGTGCCAGCAGTTTTGCTAGCGGGGGTTACGAGCAGTACTTC
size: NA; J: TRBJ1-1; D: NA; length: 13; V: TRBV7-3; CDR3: CASSLQGMTEAFF; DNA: TGTGCCAGCAGCTTACAGGGTATGACTGAAGCTTTCTTT
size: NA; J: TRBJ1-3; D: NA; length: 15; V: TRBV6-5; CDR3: CASREGGSSGNTIYF; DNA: TGTGCCAGCAGGGAGGGGGGGAGCTCTGGAAACACCATATATTTT
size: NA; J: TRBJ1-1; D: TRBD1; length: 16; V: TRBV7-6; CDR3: CASSPVGQSVNTEAFF; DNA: TGTGCCAGCAGCCCAGTGGGACAGTCGGTGAACACTGAAGCTTTCTTT
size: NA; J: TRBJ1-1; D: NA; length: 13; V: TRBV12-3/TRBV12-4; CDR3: CASSFMFGSWAFF; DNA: TGTGCCAGCAGTTTCATGTTCGGGTCTTGGGCTTTCTTT
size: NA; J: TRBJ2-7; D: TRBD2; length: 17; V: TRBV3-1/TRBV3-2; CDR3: CASSLNPGLAPTYEQYF; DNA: TGTGCCAGCAGTCTAAATCCGGGACTAGCCCCCACCTACGAGCAGTACTTC
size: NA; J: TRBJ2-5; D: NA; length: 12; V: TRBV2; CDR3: CASEELKETQYF; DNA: TGTGCCAGCGAAGAACTTAAAGAGACCCAGTACTTC
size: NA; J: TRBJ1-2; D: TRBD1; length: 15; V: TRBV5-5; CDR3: CASSSTGGAIGGYTF; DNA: TGTGCCAGCAGCTCGACAGGGGGCGCGATTGGTGGCTACACCTTC
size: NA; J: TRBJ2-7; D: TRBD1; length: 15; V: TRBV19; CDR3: CASRPGQGWPYEQYF; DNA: TGTGCCAGTAGACCAGGACAGGGGTGGCCATACGAGCAGTACTTC
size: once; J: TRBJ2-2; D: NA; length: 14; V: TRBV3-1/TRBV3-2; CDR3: CASSQDRLAGVMFF; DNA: TGTGCCAGCAGCCAAGATCGTCTGGCAGGGGTGATGTTTTTT
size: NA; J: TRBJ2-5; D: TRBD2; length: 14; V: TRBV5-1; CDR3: CASSPGGRGETQYF; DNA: TGCGCCAGCAGCCCAGGAGGGAGGGGAGAGACCCAGTACTTC
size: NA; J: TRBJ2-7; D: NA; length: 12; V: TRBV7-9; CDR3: CASSSLASEQYF; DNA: TGTGCCAGCAGCTCCTTAGCGTCTGAGCAGTACTTC
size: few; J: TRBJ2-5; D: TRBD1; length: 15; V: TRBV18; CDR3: CASSPQGAKGETQYF; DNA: TGTGCCAGCTCACCACAGGGGGCGAAGGGAGAGACCCAGTACTTC
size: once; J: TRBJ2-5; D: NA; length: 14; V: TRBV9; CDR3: CASSVDIKQETQYF; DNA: TGTGCCAGCAGCGTAGACATCAAACAAGAGACCCAGTACTTC
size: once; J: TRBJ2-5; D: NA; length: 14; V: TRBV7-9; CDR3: CASSLDGGEETQYF; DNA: TGTGCCAGCAGCTTAGATGGAGGGGAGGAGACCCAGTACTTC
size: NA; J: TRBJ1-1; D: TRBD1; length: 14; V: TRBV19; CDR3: CASSMVQGGTEAFF; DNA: TGTGCCAGTAGTATGGTACAGGGGGGGACTGAAGCTTTCTTT
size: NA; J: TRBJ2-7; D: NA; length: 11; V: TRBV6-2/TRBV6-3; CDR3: CASSSSREQYF; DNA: NA
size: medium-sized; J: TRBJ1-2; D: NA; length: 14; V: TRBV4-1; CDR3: CASSHLTGLYGYTF; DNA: TGCGCCAGCAGCCACCTAACAGGGCTCTATGGCTACACCTTC
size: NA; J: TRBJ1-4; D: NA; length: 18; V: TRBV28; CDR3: CASSTYAGGRGSNEKLFF; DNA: TGTGCCAGCAGTACATACGCCGGGGGGCGGGGATCTAATGAAAAACTGTTTTTT
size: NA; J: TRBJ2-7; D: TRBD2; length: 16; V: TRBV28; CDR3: CASRGTSGGAAYEQYF; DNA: TGTGCCAGCAGGGGGACTAGCGGGGGGGCGGCTTACGAGCAGTACTTC
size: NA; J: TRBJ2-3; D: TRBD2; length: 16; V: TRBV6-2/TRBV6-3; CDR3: CASSYLGTSGMDTQYF; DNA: TGTGCCAGCAGTTACCTAGGGACTAGCGGGATGGATACGCAGTATTTT
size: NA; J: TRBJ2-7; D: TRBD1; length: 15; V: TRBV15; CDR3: CATSRPRGQSYEQYF; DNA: TGTGCCACCAGCAGACCCCGGGGACAGTCCTACGAGCAGTACTTC
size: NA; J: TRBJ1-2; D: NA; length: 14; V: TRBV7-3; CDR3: CASSPQGGSGGYTF; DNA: TGTGCCAGCAGCCCACAGGGTGGATCGGGGGGCTACACCTTC
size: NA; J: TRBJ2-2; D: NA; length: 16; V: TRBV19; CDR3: CASRKTVTANTGELFF; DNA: TGTGCCAGTAGGAAGACAGTAACCGCGAACACCGGGGAGCTGTTTTTT
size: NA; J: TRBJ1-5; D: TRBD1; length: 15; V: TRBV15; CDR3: CATSRTGGANQPQHF; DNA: TGTGCCACCAGCAGAACAGGGGGGGCCAATCAGCCCCAGCATTTT
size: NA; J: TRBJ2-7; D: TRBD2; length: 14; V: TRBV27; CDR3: CASSSTSGTYEQYF; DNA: TGTGCCAGCAGTTCCACTAGCGGTACCTACGAGCAGTACTTC
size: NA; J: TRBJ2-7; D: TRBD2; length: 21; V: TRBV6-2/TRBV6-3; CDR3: CASSYSISETPGLAESYEQYF; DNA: TGTGCCAGCAGTTACTCGATATCAGAGACACCGGGACTAGCGGAGTCCTACGAGCAGTACTTC
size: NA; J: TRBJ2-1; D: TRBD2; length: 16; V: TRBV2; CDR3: CASSVVGSGRYNEQFF; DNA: TGTGCCAGCAGTGTGGTTGGTAGCGGGAGATACAATGAGCAGTTCTTC
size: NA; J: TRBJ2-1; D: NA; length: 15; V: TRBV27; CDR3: CASSSLGGMYNEQFF; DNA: TGTGCCAGCAGTTCATTAGGGGGAATGTACAATGAGCAGTTCTTC
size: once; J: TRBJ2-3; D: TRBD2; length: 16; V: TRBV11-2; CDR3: CASSKHSGGGGDTQYF; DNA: TGTGCCAGCAGCAAACATAGCGGGGGCGGAGGAGATACGCAGTATTTT
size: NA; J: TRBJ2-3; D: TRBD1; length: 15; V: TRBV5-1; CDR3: CASSPGTGGADTQYF; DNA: TGCGCCAGCAGCCCTGGGACAGGGGGCGCAGATACGCAGTATTTT
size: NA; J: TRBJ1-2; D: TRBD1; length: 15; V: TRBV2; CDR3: CASKSEQGNNYGYTF; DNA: TGTGCCAGCAAGTCAGAACAGGGGAATAACTATGGCTACACCTTC
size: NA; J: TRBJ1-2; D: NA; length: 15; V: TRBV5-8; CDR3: CASSTTNEGDYGYTF; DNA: TGTGCCAGCAGCACCACCAATGAGGGTGACTATGGCTACACCTTC
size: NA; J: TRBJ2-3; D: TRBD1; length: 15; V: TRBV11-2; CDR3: CASSPSRDSRYTQYF; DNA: TGTGCCAGCAGCCCGAGCAGGGACAGCCGGTATACGCAGTATTTT
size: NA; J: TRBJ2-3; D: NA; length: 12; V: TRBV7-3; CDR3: CASSSSRDTQYF; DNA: TGTGCCAGCAGCTCGTCGAGGGATACGCAGTATTTT
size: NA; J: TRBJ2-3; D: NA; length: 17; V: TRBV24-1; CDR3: CATSDSLPGLSTDTQYF; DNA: TGTGCCACCAGTGATTCCCTCCCGGGACTTAGCACAGATACGCAGTATTTT
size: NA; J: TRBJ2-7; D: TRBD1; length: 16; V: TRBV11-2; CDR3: CASSSPRTGRSYEQYF; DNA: TGTGCCAGCAGCTCCCCCCGGACAGGGCGTTCCTACGAGCAGTACTTC
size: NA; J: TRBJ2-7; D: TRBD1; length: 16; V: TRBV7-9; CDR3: CASSHPQGVGIDEQYF; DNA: TGTGCCAGCAGCCATCCACAGGGGGTAGGAATCGACGAGCAGTACTTC
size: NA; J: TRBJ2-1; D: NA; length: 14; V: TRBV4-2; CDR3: CASSHDQRAIEQFF; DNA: TGTGCCAGCAGCCATGACCAGCGGGCAATCGAGCAGTTCTTC
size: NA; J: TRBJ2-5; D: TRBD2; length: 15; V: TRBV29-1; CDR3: CSVAPLGGGAETQYF; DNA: TGCAGCGTGGCCCCCCTGGGCGGGGGGGCGGAGACCCAGTACTTC
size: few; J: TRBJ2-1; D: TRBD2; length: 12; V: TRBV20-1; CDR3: CSASLAGSEQFF; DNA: TGCAGTGCTAGTTTAGCGGGGAGTGAGCAGTTCTTC